A selection of T cell receptor beta chains follows, all from one sample in a study of OX40 agonist ivuxolimab in advanced cancers. Only in-frame clones appear in the TCRdb table, and some are missing; sequencing was by immunoSEQ multiplex PCR. The sample gives roughly 34,000 clones, approximately 80% of which show up once; 12% is in the top ten. Sample: CD4+ or CD8+ T cells sorted from blood, taken in a trial of the OX40 agonist ivuxolimab. The source of these receptors is an adult with an advanced solid tumor such as melanoma, head and neck, liver or kidney cancer. Both conserved end residues are part of each CDR3. Fields, in order: D gene, clone size, J gene, V gene, CDR3 protein, CDR3 DNA. D genes are given only for firm matches. The listing skips clone size in some rows; elsewhere it reads once, few, many or a size class.

NA	NA	TRBJ1-5	TRBV7-8	CASSKQVTSNQPQHF	TGTGCCAGCAGCAAACAGGTGACTAGCAATCAGCCCCAGCATTTT
NA	NA	TRBJ2-7	TRBV9	CASSPGGGESYEQYF	TGTGCCAGCAGCCCCGGAGGCGGAGAGTCCTACGAGCAGTACTTC
NA	once	TRBJ1-5	TRBV27	CASSFIAHQPQHF	TGTGCCAGCAGTTTTATAGCTCATCAGCCCCAGCATTTT
TRBD2	NA	TRBJ2-3	TRBV4-3	CASSPVTSGAGDTQYF	TGCGCCAGCAGCCCCGTCACTAGCGGGGCCGGGGATACGCAGTATTTT
TRBD1	NA	TRBJ1-1	TRBV11-3	CASSIQTDRDTEAFF	TGTGCCAGCAGCATACAGACCGACAGGGACACTGAAGCTTTCTTT
TRBD2	NA	TRBJ2-1	TRBV2	CASPLAGVINEQFF	TGTGCCAGTCCCCTAGCGGGAGTCATCAATGAGCAGTTCTTC
NA	once	TRBJ2-7	TRBV7-9	CASSSHKGVSYEQYF	TGTGCCAGCAGCTCCCATAAGGGGGTAAGCTACGAGCAGTACTTC
TRBD2	NA	TRBJ2-5	TRBV28	CASTGPGGGAETQYF	TGTGCCAGCACAGGGCCTGGCGGGGGGGCGGAGACCCAGTACTTC
TRBD1	NA	TRBJ1-5	TRBV19	CASSGTGDLSQHF	TGTGCCAGTAGCGGGACAGGAGATTTGTCCCAGCATTTT
NA	once	TRBJ1-2	TRBV6-6	CASSPVGANYGYTF	TGTGCCAGCAGCCCCGTAGGGGCGAACTATGGCTACACCTTC